A single sample gave rise to the 11 T cell receptor beta chains below, sequenced in a study of T cells in Graves' hyperthyroidism and ophthalmopathy. Researchers took RNA transcripts and amplified the TCR beta CDR3 regions from them. HTBI primers were employed in a first-round RT-PCR of the TCR CDR3. TCRdb re-derived calls from the multiplex PCR reads in MiXCR, one entry per CDR3 protein. The table has more than 300,000 distinct CDR3 sequences, 17% seen once. The sample taken for sequencing was blood. These receptor sequences come from a woman under 40 with Graves' hyperthyroidism that later progressed to Graves' ophthalmopathy.

V gene TRBV4-1 combines with J gene TRBJ2-1, with D possibly being TRBD2 (6 bases). V lost 1 base to trimming and J lost 7 bases, with 14 bases between them. Germline V lookup: CDR1 MGHRA, CDR2 YSYEKL. The length of the CDR3 is 15 residues. The CDR3 DNA follows: TGCGCCAGCAGCCAAGGCCCGGGAGCTTCGAATGAGCAGTTCTTC. The encoded protein is CASSQGPGASNEQFF.

This clonotype was seen repeatedly, ten times or more. This CDR3 is CASSSSGTTIGEQYF. The CDR3 DNA sequence: TGTGCCAGCAGCTCATCCGGGACTACCATAGGCGAGCAGTACTTC. J is TRBJ2-7 and V is TRBV7-2; 7 nucleotides agree with TRBD2. Germline trimming cut 4 bases from V and 6 bases from J; bases unmatched to any gene: 12. CDR1 and CDR2 from the germline V gene are SGHTA and FQGNSA. The CDR3 contains 15 residues. The whole variable domain, filled in from reference TRBV7-2 and TRBJ2-7, reads GAGVSQSPSNKVTEKGKDVELRCDPISGHTALYWYRQSLGQGLEFLIYFQGNSAPDKSGLPSDRFSAERTGGSVSTLTIQRTQQEDSAVYLCASSSSGTTIGEQYFGPGTRLTVT.

The rearrangement links TRBV7-9 to TRBJ1-1; 8 nucleotides match TRBD1. Germline V lookup: CDR1 SEHNR, CDR2 FQNEAQ (reference sequence). The V gene end was trimmed by 5 bases and the J gene end by 10 bases; junction bases not matched to a gene: 12. This CDR3 spans 14 amino acids. CDR3 sequence (DNA): TGTGCCAGCAGCCCTGGACAGGGACTTTTATTAGCTTTCTTT. Translation gives CASSPGQGLLLAFF.

Many counts were recorded for this clonotype. The chain carries TRBV27 and TRBJ2-5; TRBD2 is a possible D gene (6 bases). With 5 bases removed from V and 5 bases from J, the gap between germline ends came to 15 bases. CDR1 is MNHEY, CDR2 SMNVEV, per germline (reference sequence). This CDR3 has 14 residues. The CDR3 DNA sequence: TGTGCCAGCAGTCAACCGGGAGTTGGGGAGACCCAGTACTTC. This gives the protein CASSQPGVGETQYF.

This clonotype was seen a few times. The junction does not match germline at one end; this may be a read error. This sequence joins TRBV7-6 and TRBJ2-4; D is possibly TRBD1 (5 bases). CDR1 SGHVS and CDR2 FNYEAQ come from the germline V gene. The CDR3 sequence is 18 residues long. CDR3 amino acids: CVSSPHPTASLAKNIQYF. DNA for the CDR3: TGTGTCAGCAGCCCGCACCCGACAGCATCGCTAGCCAAAAACATTCAGTACTTC.

The chain uses TRBV5-1 and TRBJ2-3, with a weak D call TRBD1 (6 bases). With 2 bases removed from V and 0 bases from J, the gap between germline ends came to 16 bases. Germline CDR1 reads SGHRS; CDR2 reads YFSETQ. The length of the CDR3 is 17 residues. The CDR3 sequence: CASSFQNRDTSTDTQYF. CDR3 sequence (DNA): TGCGCCAGCAGCTTTCAGAACCGGGACACAAGCACAGATACGCAGTATTTT.

Of note for this clonotype: This may be a read error, as it is one base from a much larger clone. This chain links TRBV10-1 with TRBJ2-1; 8 bases agree with TRBD1. The V and J ends lost 4 bases and 5 bases, in that order; junction bases with no gene match: 10. There are 16 residues in the CDR3. Per the germline V gene, CDR1 is WNHNN and CDR2 is SYGVQD (reference sequence). The CDR3 here is CASSGVGQGRDNEQFF. CDR3 nucleotide sequence: TGCGCCAGCAGTGGTGTCGGACAGGGCCGGGACAATGAGCAGTTCTTC.

This clonotype was counted a few times. The chain couples TRBV6-1 to TRBJ1-5; 7 bases fit TRBD1. The CDR3 covers 14 residues. The germline V gene has CDR1 MNHNS and CDR2 SASEGT. Germline trimming cut 4 bases from V and 4 bases from J; bases unmatched to any gene: 4. CDR3 residues: CASSVGGHNQPQHF. In nucleotides, the CDR3 is TGTGCCAGCAGTGTAGGGGGCCATAATCAGCCCCAGCATTTT.

In its sample, this clonotype was seen a few times. The V gene is TRBV4-1, the J gene TRBJ2-1; 7 bases are shared with TRBD1. V lost 2 bases and J lost 4; bases outside the gene matches: 11. Germline V gene sequence: CDR1 MGHRA, CDR2 YSYEKL. The CDR3 contains 17 residues. The CDR3 loop is CASSQFTGVRGYNEQFF. The CDR3 DNA reads TGCGCCAGCAGCCAATTTACAGGGGTTCGTGGATACAATGAGCAGTTCTTC.

The chain has TRBV29-1 and TRBJ2-7; D might be TRBD1 (5 bases). V lost 0 bases and J lost 6, with 15 bases in between. Germline-derived CDR1 and CDR2 are SQVTM and ANQGSEA. The CDR3 sequence is 14 residues long. The CDR3 sequence is CSVEDQARAVEQYF. CDR3 DNA: TGCAGCGTTGAAGATCAGGCCAGGGCGGTCGAGCAGTACTTC.

This clonotype was recorded many times. The V gene is TRBV10-1, the J gene TRBJ2-1, with D uncertain. This CDR3 has 12 amino acids. V lost 2 bases and J lost 10, with 9 bases in between. Germline CDR1 and CDR2: WNHNN and SYGVQD (reference sequence). CDR3 loop: CASSEGSHEQFF. The CDR3 coding sequence is TGCGCCAGCAGTGAGGGGTCGCACGAGCAGTTCTTC.